This T cell receptor (beta chain) was profiled in a study of control samples from healthy donors and cancer patients. Sequencing used immunoSEQ multiplex PCR; TCRdb keeps in-frame clones, though not all of them. This sample has roughly 130,000 clones; roughly 91% occur once, and the top ten carry approximately 1.7%. This TCR derives from a man in his fifties with head and neck cancer. Sample: PBMCs.

The CDR3 DNA reads TGTGCCAGCAGCTTGGCCCTGGGTAGGGGAGGCTACACCTTC. Amino acid sequence: CASSLALGRGGYTF. This rearrangement joins TRBV5-6 to TRBJ1-2; D possibly corresponds to TRBD1 (5 bases). Trimming removed 0 bases from V and 8 bases from J, with 14 bases in between. Germline V lookup: CDR1 SGHDT, CDR2 YYEEEE. There are 14 residues in the CDR3.